This TCR beta chain was captured in a study of blood T cell repertoires in COVID-19. Study as a whole: The United States, Italy and Spain provided the acute and convalescent COVID-19 samples.

This clone was seen only once. The authors' processing: The assay estimated nucleated cells by amplifying reference gene primers. Clones were read by immunoSEQ multiplex PCR, and TCRdb kept only the in-frame ones, dropping some. The V and J calls and clone size come from that table; D and trimming were worked out from the DNA. The table has roughly 200,000 clones, more than 80% seen once. CDR1 is SGHNT and CDR2 is YYREEE in the germline V gene (reference sequence). Trimming removed 7 bases at V and 4 bases at J, with 17 bases between. The CDR3 length is 15 residues. Recruited during active infection, patients (from Seattle) were subsequently followed longitudinally.

The sequencing sample was made of peripheral blood. The sequence derives from a woman aged 25 to 39 with COVID-19, enrolled during active disease. The rearrangement links TRBV5-4 to TRBJ2-2, with D possibly matching TRBD2 (6 bases). As DNA, the CDR3 is TGTGCCAGCCAGATTGACGGGGGTGGCACCGGGGAGCTGTTTTTT. Translated, it gives CASQIDGGGTGELFF.